This is a list of T cell receptor beta chains from one sample in a study of cytomegalovirus exposure and HLA in healthy donors. The table came from immunoSEQ multiplex PCR; TCRdb's copy has only in-frame clones and leaves some out. The table shows some 200,000 clones, with roughly 85% occurring only once. Source material: PBMCs. The receptors originated from a woman under 30 in good health and CMV-seronegative. Each CDR3 is given with its conserved first and last residue. D genes are given only for firm matches. The listing skips clone size in some rows; elsewhere it reads once, few, many or a size class.

>TRBD2|TRBV5-4|TRBJ2-1|17|-
TGTGCCAGCAGCTTGGGATCTAGCGGGAGGGCCTACAATGAGCAGTTCTTC
CASSLGSSGRAYNEQFF
>TRBD2|TRBV4-1|TRBJ2-1|16|-
TGCGCCAGCAGCCAGGGACTAGCGGGAGGCCAGAGTGAGCAGTTCTTC
CASSQGLAGGQSEQFF
>TRBD1|TRBV27|TRBJ1-5|15|-
TGTGCCAGCAGTTTAGGGACAGAAAGAAATCAGCCCCAGCATTTT
CASSLGTERNQPQHF
>TRBD1|TRBV27|TRBJ2-7|14|-
TGTGCCAGCAGTCCGTGGACAGGTTATAACGAGCAGTACTTC
CASSPWTGYNEQYF
>TRBD1|TRBV6-5|TRBJ1-1|14|few
TGTGCCAGCACCGCCCCAGGGGGCCTCACTGAAGCTTTCTTT
CASTAPGGLTEAFF
>-|TRBV30|TRBJ1-6|13|-
TGTGCCTGGAGTCCGTTCTTGAGTTCACCCCTCCACTTT
CAWSPFLSSPLHF
>TRBD2|TRBV19|TRBJ2-1|20|-
TGTGCCAGTAGAGGCGGGGGACTAGCCTCTCGCAGTAGCTCCTACAATGAGCAGTTCTTC
CASRGGGLASRSSSYNEQFF
>-|TRBV6-5|TRBJ1-1|15|-
TGTGCCAGCAGTCGGGGGGCGGGGCGGAACACTGAAGCTTTCTTT
CASSRGAGRNTEAFF
>-|TRBV7-9|TRBJ1-5|14|-
TGTGCCAGCAGCCTAGACAGAAGCAATCAGCCCCAGCATTTT
CASSLDRSNQPQHF
>TRBD2|TRBV28|TRBJ2-3|15|-
TGTGCCAGCAGTACCGGGACTAGCGTCACAGATACGCAGTATTTT
CASSTGTSVTDTQYF
>TRBD1|TRBV5-6|TRBJ2-7|14|-
TGTGCCAGCAGCCCCGGGACAGGAGTACACGAGCAGTACTTC
CASSPGTGVHEQYF
>TRBD2|TRBV27|TRBJ2-7|14|once
TGTGCCAGCAGTAGAGCGGGAGACCCCTACGAGCAGTACTTC
CASSRAGDPYEQYF
>-|TRBV4-3|TRBJ1-2|17|-
TGCGCCAGCAGCCAAAAGTCTACCGGTTCGAGTCACTATGGCTACACCTTC
CASSQKSTGSSHYGYTF
>TRBD2|TRBV4-1|TRBJ2-1|17|-
TGCGCCAGCAGCCGGACCTTTGCGGGAGCGTCCTACAATGAGCAGTTCTTC
CASSRTFAGASYNEQFF
>-|TRBV12-5|TRBJ2-2|15|-
TGTGCTAGTGGTTTGATTTCCGGGAGAGGCGGGGAGCTGTTTTTT
CASGLISGRGGELFF
>-|TRBV19|TRBJ1-1|16|once
TGTGCCAGTAGTCCTGCATTTTGGGGGGAGGGGACTGAAGCTTTCTTT
CASSPAFWGEGTEAFF
>TRBD2|TRBV19|TRBJ2-4|17|-
TGTGCCAGTAGTGTCCAGGGATTCCAGCGGGAAAAAAACATTCAGTACTTC
CASSVQGFQREKNIQYF
>TRBD2|TRBV11-3|TRBJ2-2|14|-
TGTGCCAGCAGCTTTGCTAGCGGGAGTGGGGAGCTGTTTTTT
CASSFASGSGELFF
>-|TRBV28|TRBJ2-5|15|-
TGTGCCAGCAGTCCACCGGCAGGTTACCAAGAGACCCAGTACTTC
CASSPPAGYQETQYF
>TRBD1|TRBV30|TRBJ2-1|15|-
TGTGCCTGGAGCGATAAGTCACGGACAGGGAATGAGCAGTTCTTC
CAWSDKSRTGNEQFF
>TRBD1|TRBV28|TRBJ2-5|18|once
TGTGCCTCTCCCCCCGCGCGGCCCTCGGACAGGGCTAAAGAGACCCAGTACTTC
CASPPARPSDRAKETQYF
>-|TRBV4-3|TRBJ2-3|15|-
TGCGCCAGCAGCCAAGACTGGCAGTCCACAGATACGCAGTATTTT
CASSQDWQSTDTQYF
>-|TRBV28|TRBJ2-1|11|-
TGTGCCAGCAGTTCTGGAGGGCGTGAGTTCTTC
CASSSGGREFF
>-|TRBV6-5|TRBJ2-3|14|few
TGTGCCAGCAGTTACGGGGGCGCCACAGATACGCAGTATTTT
CASSYGGATDTQYF
>-|TRBV7-2|TRBJ2-7|15|-
TGTGCCAGCAGCTTAGCTTTCGGCGGTTACGGCGAGCAGTACTTC
CASSLAFGGYGEQYF
>-|TRBV19|TRBJ2-2|14|-
TGTGCCAGTACCGGGACTGTGGACACCGGGGAGCTGTTTTTT
CASTGTVDTGELFF
>TRBD1|TRBV5-6|TRBJ1-5|16|-
TGTGCCAGCAGCTTGCGGGGGACAGGGGGTAACCAGCCCCAGCATTTT
CASSLRGTGGNQPQHF
>-|TRBV5-4|TRBJ1-2|16|few
TGTGCCAGCAGCTCCATTTGGGACTTCCAGGGTTATGGCTACACCTTC
CASSSIWDFQGYGYTF
>-|TRBV11-3|TRBJ2-5|15|-
TGTGCCAGCAGCTTAGAGTCAGGGTCGCAGGAGACCCAGTACTTC
CASSLESGSQETQYF
>TRBD2|TRBV9|TRBJ2-3|17|-
TGTGCCAGCAGCTCCCGAGCGGGGTCGAGCTACACAGATACGCAGTATTTT
CASSSRAGSSYTDTQYF
>TRBD2|TRBV7-2|TRBJ2-1|16|-
TGTGCCAGCAGCGGTGGGGCTAGCGGGAGGGCGGATGAGCAGTTCTTC
CASSGGASGRADEQFF
>-|TRBV27|TRBJ2-1|11|-
TGTGCCAGCAGACATTACAATGAGCAGTTCTTC
CASRHYNEQFF
>-|TRBV6-5|TRBJ1-1|14|-
TGTGCCAGCAGAAACGGGCGACAGGCCCGGCGAGCTTTCTTT
CASRNGRQARRAFF
>TRBD1|TRBV5-6|TRBJ1-3|19|-
TGTGCCAGCAGCCCTAGACAGGGGACATTAATAGGTCTCGGAAACACCATATATTTT
CASSPRQGTLIGLGNTIYF
>TRBD2|TRBV4-3|TRBJ2-4|17|-
TGCGCCAGCAGCCAAGATACGGGGGGGATGGGACGAAACATTCAGTACTTC
CASSQDTGGMGRNIQYF
>-|TRBV29-1|TRBJ2-2|14|-
TGCAGCGTTGAAGGGCTCGCGAACACCGGGGAGCTGTTTTTT
CSVEGLANTGELFF
>-|TRBV4-1|TRBJ2-6|20|-
TGCGCCAGCAGGAAAGGGGTCATATCGGGACACTCCTCTGGGGCCAACGTCCTGACTTTC
CASRKGVISGHSSGANVLTF
>-|TRBV5-6|TRBJ2-7|15|-
TGTGCCAGCGAACCAGGGGCTTTAGACTCCTACGAGCAGTACTTC
CASEPGALDSYEQYF
>TRBD1|TRBV6-5|TRBJ1-3|14|-
TGTGCCAGCAGTCTCGACAGGGATCGGAACACCATATATTTT
CASSLDRDRNTIYF
>-|TRBV19|TRBJ2-1|15|-
TGTGCCAGTAGTATTTTTGCAGGGACAATGTTAGAGCAGTTCTTC
CASSIFAGTMLEQFF
>-|TRBV7-9|TRBJ2-7|14|-
TGTGCCAGCAGCTTACCGACTCGATCCTACGAGCAGTACTTC
CASSLPTRSYEQYF
>-|TRBV2|TRBJ1-5|17|-
TGTGCCAGCAAGAGGGGAGGGCAGGGCAGGGGCAATCAGCCCCAGCATTTT
CASKRGGQGRGNQPQHF
>TRBD1|TRBV19|TRBJ2-5|15|-
TGTGCCAGTAGCTTCGGACAGGTCGACCAAGAGACCCAGTACTTC
CASSFGQVDQETQYF
>-|TRBV7-9|TRBJ1-2|13|-
TGTGCCAGCAGCTGGGGGGGCGTCTATGGCTACACCTTC
CASSWGGVYGYTF